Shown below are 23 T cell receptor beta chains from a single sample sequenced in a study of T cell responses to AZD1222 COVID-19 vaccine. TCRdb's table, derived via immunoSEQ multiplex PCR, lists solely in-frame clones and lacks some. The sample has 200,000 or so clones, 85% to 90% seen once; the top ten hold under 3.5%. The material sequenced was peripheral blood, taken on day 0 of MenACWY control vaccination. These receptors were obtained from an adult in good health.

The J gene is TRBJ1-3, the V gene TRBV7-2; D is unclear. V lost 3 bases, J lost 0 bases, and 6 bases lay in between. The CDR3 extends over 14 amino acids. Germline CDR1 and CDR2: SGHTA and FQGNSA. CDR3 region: CASSFRSSGNTIYF. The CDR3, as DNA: TGTGCCAGCAGCTTTCGGTCCTCTGGAAACACCATATATTTT. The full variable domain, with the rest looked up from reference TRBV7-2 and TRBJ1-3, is GAGVSQSPSNKVTEKGKDVELRCDPISGHTALYWYRQSLGQGLEFLIYFQGNSAPDKSGLPSDRFSAERTGGSVSTLTIQRTQQEDSAVYLCASSFRSSGNTIYFGEGSWLTVV.

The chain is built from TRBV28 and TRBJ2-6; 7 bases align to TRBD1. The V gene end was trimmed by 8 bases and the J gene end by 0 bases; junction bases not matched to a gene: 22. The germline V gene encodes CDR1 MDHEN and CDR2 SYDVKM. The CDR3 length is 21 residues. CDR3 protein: CASPSPRQGVIPRSGANVLTF. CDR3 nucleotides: TGTGCCAGCCCCTCCCCCCGACAGGGCGTGATCCCTCGCTCTGGGGCCAACGTCCTGACTTTC.

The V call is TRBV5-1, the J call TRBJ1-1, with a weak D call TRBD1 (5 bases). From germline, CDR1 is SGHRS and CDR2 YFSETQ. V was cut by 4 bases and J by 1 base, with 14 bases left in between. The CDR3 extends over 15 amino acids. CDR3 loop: CASSGGTGQNTEAFF. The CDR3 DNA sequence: TGCGCCAGCAGCGGTGGAACCGGACAGAACACTGAAGCTTTCTTT.

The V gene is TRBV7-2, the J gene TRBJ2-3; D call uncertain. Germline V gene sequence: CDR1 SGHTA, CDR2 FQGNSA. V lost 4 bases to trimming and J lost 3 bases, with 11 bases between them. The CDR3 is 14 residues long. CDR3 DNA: TGTGCCAGCAGCTCGGACGAAGGAACAGATACGCAGTATTTT. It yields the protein CASSSDEGTDTQYF.

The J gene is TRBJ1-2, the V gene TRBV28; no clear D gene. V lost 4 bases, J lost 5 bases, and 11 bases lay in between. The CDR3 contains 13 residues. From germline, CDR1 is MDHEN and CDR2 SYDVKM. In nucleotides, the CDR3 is TGTGCCAGCAGTTCCCAAGGCCCTTATGGCTACACCTTC. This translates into CASSSQGPYGYTF.

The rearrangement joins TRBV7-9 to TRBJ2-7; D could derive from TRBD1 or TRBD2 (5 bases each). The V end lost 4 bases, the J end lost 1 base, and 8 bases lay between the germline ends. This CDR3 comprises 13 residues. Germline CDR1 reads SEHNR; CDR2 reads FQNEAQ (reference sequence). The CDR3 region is CASSWDGSYEQYF. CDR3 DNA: TGTGCCAGCAGCTGGGACGGTTCCTACGAGCAGTACTTC.

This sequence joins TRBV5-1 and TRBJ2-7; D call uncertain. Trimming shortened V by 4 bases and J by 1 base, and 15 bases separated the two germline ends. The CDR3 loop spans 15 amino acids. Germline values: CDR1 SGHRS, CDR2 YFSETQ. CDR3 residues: CASSPGWVGSYEQYF. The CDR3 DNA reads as TGCGCCAGCAGCCCCGGTTGGGTGGGTTCCTACGAGCAGTACTTC.

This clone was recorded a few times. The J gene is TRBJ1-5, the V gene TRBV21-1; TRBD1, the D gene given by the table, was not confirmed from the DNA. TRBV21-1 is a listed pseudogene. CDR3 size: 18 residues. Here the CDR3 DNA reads TGTGCCAGCAGCAAAGTAACGGGACAGGAGAATAGCAATCAGCCCCAGCATTTT. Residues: CASSKVTGQENSNQPQHF.

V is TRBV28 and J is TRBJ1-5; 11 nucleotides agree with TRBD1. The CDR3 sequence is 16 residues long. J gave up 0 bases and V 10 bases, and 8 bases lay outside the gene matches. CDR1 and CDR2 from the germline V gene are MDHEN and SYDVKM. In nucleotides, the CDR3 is TGTGCCACGACCCGGGACAGGGGGAGTAGCAATCAGCCCCAGCATTTT. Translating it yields CATTRDRGSSNQPQHF. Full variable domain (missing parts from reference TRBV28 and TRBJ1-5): DVKVTQSSRYLVKRTGEKVFLECVQDMDHENMFWYRQDPGLGLRLIYFSYDVKMKEKGDIPEGYSVSREKKERFSLILESASTNQTSMYLCATTRDRGSSNQPQHFGDGTRLSIL.

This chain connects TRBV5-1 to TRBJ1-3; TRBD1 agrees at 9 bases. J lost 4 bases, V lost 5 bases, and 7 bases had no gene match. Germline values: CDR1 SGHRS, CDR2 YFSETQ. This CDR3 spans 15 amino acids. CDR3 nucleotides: TGCGCCAGCAGGCCCGGGACAGGGTCCGGAAACACCATATATTTT. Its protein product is CASRPGTGSGNTIYF.

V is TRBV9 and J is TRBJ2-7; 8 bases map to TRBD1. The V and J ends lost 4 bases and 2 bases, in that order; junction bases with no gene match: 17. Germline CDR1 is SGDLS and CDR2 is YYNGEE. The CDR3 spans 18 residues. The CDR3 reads CASSLTDSGGLLPYEQYF. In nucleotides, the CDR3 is TGTGCCAGCAGCCTAACAGATTCAGGGGGCCTTCTACCCTACGAGCAGTACTTC.

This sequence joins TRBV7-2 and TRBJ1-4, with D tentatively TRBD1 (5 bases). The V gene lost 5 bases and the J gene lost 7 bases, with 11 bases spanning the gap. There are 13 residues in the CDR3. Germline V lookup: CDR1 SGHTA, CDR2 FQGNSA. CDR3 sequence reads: CASSTGTVEKLFF. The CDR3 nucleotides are TGTGCCAGCAGCACTGGGACCGTTGAAAAACTGTTTTTT.

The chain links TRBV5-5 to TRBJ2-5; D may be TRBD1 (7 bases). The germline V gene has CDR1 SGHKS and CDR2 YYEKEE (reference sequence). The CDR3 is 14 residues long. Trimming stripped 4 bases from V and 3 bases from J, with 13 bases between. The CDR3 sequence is CASSRPRGEETQYF. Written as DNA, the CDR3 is TGTGCCAGCAGCAGACCCAGGGGGGAAGAGACCCAGTACTTC. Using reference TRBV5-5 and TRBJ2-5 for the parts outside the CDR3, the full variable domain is DAGVTQSPTHLIKTRGQQVTLRCSPISGHKSVSWYQQVLGQGPQFIFQYYEKEERGRGNFPDRFSARQFPNYSSELNVNALLLGDSALYLCASSRPRGEETQYFGPGTRLLVL.

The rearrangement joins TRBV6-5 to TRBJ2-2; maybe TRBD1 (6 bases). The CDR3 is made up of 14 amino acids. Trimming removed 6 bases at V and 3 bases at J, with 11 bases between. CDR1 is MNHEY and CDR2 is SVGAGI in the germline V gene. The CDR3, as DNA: TGTGCCAGCAGAGCTTACAGGGACACCGGGGAGCTGTTTTTT. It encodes CASRAYRDTGELFF.

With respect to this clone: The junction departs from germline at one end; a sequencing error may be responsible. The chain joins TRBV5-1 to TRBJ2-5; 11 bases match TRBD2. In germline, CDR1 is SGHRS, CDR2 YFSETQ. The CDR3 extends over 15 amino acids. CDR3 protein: CASSLGLAVQETQYF. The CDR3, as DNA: TGCGCCAGCAGTTTGGGACTAGCGGTGCAAGAGACCCAGTACTTC.

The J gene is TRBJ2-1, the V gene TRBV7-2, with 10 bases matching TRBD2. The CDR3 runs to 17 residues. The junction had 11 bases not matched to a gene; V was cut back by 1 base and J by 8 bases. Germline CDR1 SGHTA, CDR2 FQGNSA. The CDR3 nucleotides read TGTGCCAGCAGCTTAGAAGGGGTACTAGCGGGAACTGATGAGCAGTTCTTC. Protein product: CASSLEGVLAGTDEQFF.

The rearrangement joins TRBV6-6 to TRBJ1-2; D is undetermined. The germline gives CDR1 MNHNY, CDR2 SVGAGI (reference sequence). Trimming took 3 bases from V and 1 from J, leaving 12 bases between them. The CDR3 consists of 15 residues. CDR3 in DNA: TGTGCCAGCAGTTATAGTCCGAACAGTAACTATGGCTACACCTTC. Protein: CASSYSPNSNYGYTF.

The CDR3 DNA reads as TGTGCCAGTAGCAGAGTCGGGACAGGGAACACTGAAGCTTTCTTT. As protein: CASSRVGTGNTEAFF. This chain uses TRBV19 with TRBJ1-1; 8 positions agree with TRBD1. CDR3 size: 15 residues. Per germline, CDR1 LNHDA and CDR2 SQIVND (reference sequence). Unmatched junction bases numbered 7, after V lost 6 bases and J lost 1 base.

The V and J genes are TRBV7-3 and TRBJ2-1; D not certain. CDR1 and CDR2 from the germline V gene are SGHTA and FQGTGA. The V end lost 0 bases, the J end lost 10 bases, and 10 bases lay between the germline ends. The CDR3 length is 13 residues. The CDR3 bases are TGTGCCAGCAGCTTAACTGTGAGTCGCGAGCAGTTCTTC. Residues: CASSLTVSREQFF.

DNA of the CDR3: TGTGCCAGCAGTCCCCGGGACAGGGGTGGGGAAAAACTGTTTTTT. Protein sequence: CASSPRDRGGEKLFF. The chain combines TRBV25-1 with TRBJ1-4; 10 bases match TRBD1. Trimming at V came to 5 bases and at J to 8 bases, leaving 8 bases not matched to a gene. This CDR3 contains 15 residues. Per the germline V gene, CDR1 is MGHDK and CDR2 is SYGVNS.

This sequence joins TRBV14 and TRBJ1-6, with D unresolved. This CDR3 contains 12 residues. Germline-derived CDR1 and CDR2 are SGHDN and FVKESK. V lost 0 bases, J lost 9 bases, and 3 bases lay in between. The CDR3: CASSQEVSPLHF. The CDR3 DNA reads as TGTGCCAGCAGCCAAGAAGTTTCACCCCTCCACTTT.

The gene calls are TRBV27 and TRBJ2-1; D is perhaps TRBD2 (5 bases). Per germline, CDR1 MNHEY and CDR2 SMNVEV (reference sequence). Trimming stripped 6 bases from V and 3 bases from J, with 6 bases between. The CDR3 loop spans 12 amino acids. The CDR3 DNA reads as TGTGCCAGCAGCGGGGACTACAATGAGCAGTTCTTC. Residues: CASSGDYNEQFF.

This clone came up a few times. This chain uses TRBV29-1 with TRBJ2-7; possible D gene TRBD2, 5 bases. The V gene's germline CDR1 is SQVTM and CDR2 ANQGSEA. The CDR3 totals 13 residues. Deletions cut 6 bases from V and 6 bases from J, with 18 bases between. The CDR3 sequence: CSVNGVGKGEQYF. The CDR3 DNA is TGCAGCGTGAACGGGGTGGGAAAGGGCGAGCAGTACTTC.